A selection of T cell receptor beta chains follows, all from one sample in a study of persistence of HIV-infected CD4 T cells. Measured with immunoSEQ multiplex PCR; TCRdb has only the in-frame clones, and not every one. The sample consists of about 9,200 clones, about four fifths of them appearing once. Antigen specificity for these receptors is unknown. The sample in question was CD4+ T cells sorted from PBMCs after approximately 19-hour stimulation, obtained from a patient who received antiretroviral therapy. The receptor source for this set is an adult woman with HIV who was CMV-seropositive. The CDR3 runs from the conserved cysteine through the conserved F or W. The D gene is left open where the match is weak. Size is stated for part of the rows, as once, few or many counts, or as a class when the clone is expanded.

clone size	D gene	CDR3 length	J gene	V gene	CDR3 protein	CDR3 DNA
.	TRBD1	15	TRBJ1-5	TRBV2	CASSPTRQGSGPQHF	TGTGCCAGCAGTCCCACCCGACAGGGGTCAGGGCCCCAGCATTTT
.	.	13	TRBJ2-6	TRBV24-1	CATSGVGANVLTF	TGTGCCACCAGTGGTGTGGGGGCCAACGTCCTGACTTTC
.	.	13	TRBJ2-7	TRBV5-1	CASSLTPQREQYF	TGCGCCAGCAGCTTGACGCCACAGCGCGAGCAGTACTTC
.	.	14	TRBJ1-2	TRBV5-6	CASSLTGRRDGYTF	TGTGCCAGCAGCTTAACAGGGAGGCGAGATGGCTACACCTTC
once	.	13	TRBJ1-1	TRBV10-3	CAVLGGPNTEAFF	TGTGCCGTTCTAGGGGGGCCGAACACTGAAGCTTTCTTT
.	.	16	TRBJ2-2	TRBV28	CAITAPGMMSSGELFF	TGTGCCATCACTGCCCCCGGGATGATGAGTTCCGGGGAGCTGTTTTTT
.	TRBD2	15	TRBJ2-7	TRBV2	CASTSGASGVGEQYF	TGTGCCAGCACCTCCGGGGCTAGCGGGGTGGGGGAGCAGTACTTC
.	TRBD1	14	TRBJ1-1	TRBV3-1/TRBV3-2	CASRRQGQNTEAFF	TGTGCCAGCAGGCGACAGGGACAAAACACTGAAGCTTTCTTT
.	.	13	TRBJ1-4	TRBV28	CASRGSLNEKLFF	TGTGCCAGCAGAGGCAGCCTTAATGAAAAACTGTTTTTT
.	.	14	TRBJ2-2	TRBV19	CASRISRVVGELFF	TGTGCCAGTAGGATCAGCAGGGTTGTCGGGGAGCTGTTTTTT
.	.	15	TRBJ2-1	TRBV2	CASSGGGSGPNEQFF	TGTGCCAGCAGTGGAGGGGGTAGCGGGCCAAATGAGCAGTTCTTC